This entry is about one TCR beta chain. What it binds is not known. The V end was cut by 7 bases, the J end by 7 bases, with 20 bases between. Germline CDR1 SNHLY, CDR2 FYNNEI. The CDR3 covers 15 residues. The data were taken from a study of T cell responses to AZD1222 COVID-19 vaccine. TCRdb keeps only in-frame clones here, not all; method: immunoSEQ multiplex PCR. Here the sample spans roughly 100,000 clones, approximately 90% being singletons. Study-wide results and limits: Only 5 or 6 people who got AZD1222 tested seropositive at baseline.

The receptor was derived from an adult in good health. The rearrangement uses TRBV2 and TRBJ2-1; D gene ambiguous. The source was peripheral blood, collected on day 0 of AZD1222 vaccination. CDR3 region: CASNRYSSSRNEQFF. The CDR3 DNA follows: TGTGCCAGCAATCGATACTCATCGTCGAGGAATGAGCAGTTCTTC.